This passage covers 13 T cell receptor beta chains from one sample sequenced in a study of somatic mutations in cytotoxic T cells in rheumatoid arthritis. Assay used: immunoSEQ multiplex PCR; TCRdb lists only in-frame clones, some missing. The sample has 18,000 or so clones; 73% are singletons. Sequencing was done on a sample of CD8+ T cells sorted from blood. Receptors originate from a woman aged 55-69 years in good health.

The chain carries TRBV27 and TRBJ2-7; perhaps TRBD1 as D (6 bases). V lost 2 bases and J lost 2, with 13 bases in between. There are 15 residues in the CDR3. Germline V gene data show CDR1 as MNHEY and CDR2 as SMNVEV (reference sequence). CDR3 sequence: CASSLARDTTYEQYF. The DNA for the CDR3 is TGTGCCAGCAGTTTAGCCCGGGACACAACCTACGAGCAGTACTTC.

The CDR3: CASSFSTNGGAFF. DNA of the CDR3: TGTGCCAGCAGCTTCTCGACGAACGGGGGAGCTTTCTTT. The gene calls are TRBV5-4 and TRBJ1-1; tentatively, D is TRBD1 (5 bases). V shed 2 bases and J shed 10 bases, with 15 bases lying between them. This CDR3 has 13 residues. The germline V gene encodes CDR1 SGHNT and CDR2 YYREEE (reference sequence). Full variable domain (remainder filled in from reference TRBV5-4 and TRBJ1-1): ETGVTQSPTHLIKTRGQQVTLRCSSQSGHNTVSWYQQALGQGPQFIFQYYREEENGRGNFPPRFSGLQFPNYSSELNVNALELDDSALYLCASSFSTNGGAFFGQGTRLTVV.

The genes are TRBV7-9 and TRBJ1-2; D may be TRBD1 (6 bases). V was clipped by 3 bases and J by 4 bases, with 24 bases between them. The CDR3 runs to 18 residues. CDR1 is SEHNR, CDR2 FQNEAQ, per germline (reference sequence). This CDR3 reads CASSFSQGAGVAGYGYTF. CDR3 bases: TGTGCCAGCAGCTTCTCTCAAGGAGCAGGGGTGGCGGGCTATGGCTACACCTTC.

The chain has TRBV18 and TRBJ2-7; 9 bases map to TRBD1. From germline, CDR1 is KGHSH and CDR2 LQKENI. The CDR3 runs 14 residues. V was clipped by 1 base and J by 3 bases; unmatched bases: 1. The CDR3 DNA follows: TGTGCCAGCTCACCACGACAGGGGGACTACGAGCAGTACTTC. Its protein is CASSPRQGDYEQYF.

The genes are TRBV9 and TRBJ2-1, with D possibly being TRBD1 (5 bases). CDR3 length: 14 amino acids. Germline CDR1 reads SGDLS; CDR2 reads YYNGEE. V gave up 1 base and J gave up 7 bases, with 12 bases separating them. CDR3 region: CASSVRGVSNEQFF. The CDR3, as DNA: TGTGCCAGCAGCGTAAGGGGTGTTTCGAATGAGCAGTTCTTC.

The chain recombines TRBV5-6 with TRBJ2-7; D not certain. Germline lookup yields CDR1 SGHDT and CDR2 YYEEEE. CDR3 length equals 12 residues. With 0 bases removed from V and 6 bases from J, the gap between germline ends came to 7 bases. The CDR3 reads CASSLGTGEQYF. CDR3 coding DNA: TGTGCCAGCAGCTTGGGGACGGGCGAGCAGTACTTC.

The chain couples TRBV6-6 to TRBJ2-7, with 7 bases identical to TRBD1. The CDR3 spans 15 residues. Germline CDR1 reads MNHNY; CDR2 reads SVGAGI (reference sequence). V shed 4 bases, J shed 3 bases, and the junction held 9 bases outside the gene matches. The CDR3 loop is CASSSRQGLVYEQYF. The CDR3 bases are TGTGCCAGCAGTTCCAGACAGGGTTTGGTCTACGAGCAGTACTTC.

This chain uses TRBV9 with TRBJ1-6; D gene unclear. This CDR3 is 12 amino acids long. Germline loops: CDR1 SGDLS, CDR2 YYNGEE. With 0 bases removed from V and 10 bases from J, the gap between germline ends came to 5 bases. The CDR3 sequence is CASSVAGSPLHF. The CDR3 DNA reads TGTGCCAGCAGCGTAGCTGGGTCACCCCTCCACTTT.

This chain uses TRBV7-6 with TRBJ2-2; D unclear. CDR3 length: 15 residues. Trimming shortened V by 3 bases and J by 1 base, and 9 bases separated the two germline ends. Germline CDR1 reads SGHVS; CDR2 reads FNYEAQ. The CDR3 region is CASSFAHMNTGELFF. CDR3 nucleotides: TGTGCCAGCAGCTTCGCACACATGAACACCGGGGAGCTGTTTTTT.

The chain is built from TRBV9 and TRBJ1-1, with D possibly matching TRBD1 (5 bases). Germline V gene lookup returns CDR1 SGDLS and CDR2 YYNGEE. Trimming took 3 bases from V and 2 from J, leaving 8 bases between them. The CDR3 consists of 13 residues. CDR3 amino acids: CASSDRTNTEAFF. CDR3 nucleotide sequence: TGTGCCAGCAGCGACCGGACAAACACTGAAGCTTTCTTT.

V is TRBV6-5 and J is TRBJ1-1, with no clear D. V was pared by 1 base and J by 5 bases, with 11 bases between. This CDR3 is built from 14 residues. Germline V gene lookup returns CDR1 MNHEY and CDR2 SVGAGI. CDR3 loop: CASSYLGSGTEAFF. In DNA form, the CDR3 reads TGTGCCAGCAGTTACTTAGGGTCGGGAACTGAAGCTTTCTTT.

This clone was recorded only once. This sequence joins TRBV10-3 and TRBJ1-1; D gene uncertain. This CDR3 spans 12 amino acids. The V and J ends lost 8 bases and 0 bases respectively, with 7 bases between them. Germline V lookup: CDR1 ENHRY, CDR2 SYGVKD. CDR3 nucleotide sequence: TGTGCCATCCAGGAGCTGAACACTGAAGCTTTCTTT. Protein product: CAIQELNTEAFF.

The chain combines TRBV15 with TRBJ2-6; D ambiguous. Trimming took 3 bases from V and 0 from J, leaving 9 bases between them. The germline gives CDR1 LNHNV, CDR2 YYDKDF (reference sequence). This CDR3 is built from 16 residues. CDR3 nucleotide sequence: TGTGCCACCAGCAGCGAAGGAGACTCTGGGGCCAACGTCCTGACTTTC. Its protein product is CATSSEGDSGANVLTF.